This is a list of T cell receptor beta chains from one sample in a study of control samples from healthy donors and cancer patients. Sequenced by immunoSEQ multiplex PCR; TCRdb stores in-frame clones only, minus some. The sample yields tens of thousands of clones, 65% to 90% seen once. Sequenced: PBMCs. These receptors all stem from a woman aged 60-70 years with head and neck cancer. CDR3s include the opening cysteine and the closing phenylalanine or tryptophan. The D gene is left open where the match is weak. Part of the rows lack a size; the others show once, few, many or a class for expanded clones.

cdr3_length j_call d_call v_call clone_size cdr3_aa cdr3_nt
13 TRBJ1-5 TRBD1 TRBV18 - CASSRDRNQPQHF TGTGCCAGCTCACGGGACAGAAATCAGCCCCAGCATTTT
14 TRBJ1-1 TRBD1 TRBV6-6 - CASTGTGGNTEAFF TGTGCCAGCACCGGGACAGGGGGCAACACTGAAGCTTTCTTT
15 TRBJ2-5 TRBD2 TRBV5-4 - CASSYGTSGGETQYF TGTGCCAGCAGCTACGGGACTAGCGGGGGGGAGACCCAGTACTTC
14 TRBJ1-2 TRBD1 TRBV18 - CASSPRTGKYGYTF TGTGCCAGCTCACCCCGGACAGGGAAGTATGGCTACACCTTC
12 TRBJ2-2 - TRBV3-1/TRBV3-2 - CASSQGIGELFF TGTGCCAGCAGCCAAGGTATCGGGGAGCTGTTTTTT
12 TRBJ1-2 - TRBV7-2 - CASSLTGVGYTF TGTGCCAGCAGCTTAACCGGGGTCGGCTACACCTTC
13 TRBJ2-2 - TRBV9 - CATSRANTGELFF TGTGCCACATCTCGGGCGAACACCGGGGAGCTGTTTTTT
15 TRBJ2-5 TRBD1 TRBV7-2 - CASSLSGTGLETQYF TGTGCCAGCAGCTTATCAGGGACAGGCCTAGAGACCCAGTACTTC
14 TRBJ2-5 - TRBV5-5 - CASSKFGSQETQYF TGTGCCAGCAGCAAGTTTGGCAGCCAAGAGACCCAGTACTTC
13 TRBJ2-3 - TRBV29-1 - CSVAGSRTDTQYF TGCAGCGTTGCCGGGTCACGCACAGATACGCAGTATTTT
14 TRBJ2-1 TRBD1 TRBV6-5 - CASSSRGQGNEQFF TGTGCCAGCAGTTCTCGGGGACAGGGAAATGAGCAGTTCTTC
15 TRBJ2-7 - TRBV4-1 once CASSQDGTGVGEQYF TGCGCCAGCAGCCAAGACGGGACGGGAGTTGGGGAGCAGTACTTC
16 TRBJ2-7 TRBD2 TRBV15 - CATSRGGLAGGYEQYF TGTGCCACCAGCAGGGGAGGACTAGCGGGGGGCTACGAGCAGTACTTC
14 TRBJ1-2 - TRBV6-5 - CASKGRRINYGYTF TGTGCCAGCAAGGGACGGCGAATCAACTATGGCTACACCTTC
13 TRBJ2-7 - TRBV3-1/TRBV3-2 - CASSQDPGYEQYF TGTGCCAGCAGCCAAGATCCCGGGTACGAGCAGTACTTC
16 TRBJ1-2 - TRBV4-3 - CASSQDSRAPHYGYTF TGCGCCAGCAGCCAAGATAGTCGAGCTCCACACTATGGCTACACCTTC
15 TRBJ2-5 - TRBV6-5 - CASSERLGPQETQYF TGTGCCAGCAGCGAGAGGTTGGGACCCCAAGAGACCCAGTACTTC
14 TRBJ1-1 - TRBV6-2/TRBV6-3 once CASSLPRMNTEAFF TGTGCCAGCAGTTTACCCCGAATGAACACTGAAGCTTTCTTT
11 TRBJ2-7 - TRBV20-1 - CSARQGYEQYF TGCAGTGCTAGACAGGGCTACGAGCAGTACTTC
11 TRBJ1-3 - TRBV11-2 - CASTLGNTIYF TGTGCCAGCACCTTAGGAAACACCATATATTTT
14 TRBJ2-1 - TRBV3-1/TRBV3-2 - CASSQSGTYNEQFF TGTGCCAGCAGCCAAAGTGGCACCTACAATGAGCAGTTCTTC
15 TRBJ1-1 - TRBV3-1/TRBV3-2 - CASSQARDWGAEAFF TGTGCCAGCAGCCAAGCCCGGGACTGGGGAGCTGAAGCTTTCTTT
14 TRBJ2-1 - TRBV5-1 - CASSSTAKVNEQFF TGCGCCAGCAGCTCGACAGCTAAGGTAAATGAGCAGTTCTTC
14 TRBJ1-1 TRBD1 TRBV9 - CASSAATGRTEAFF TGTGCCAGCAGCGCCGCGACAGGGAGGACTGAAGCTTTCTTT
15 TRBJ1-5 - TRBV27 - CASSLGQGSNQPQHF TGTGCCAGCAGTTTAGGGCAGGGGAGCAATCAGCCCCAGCATTTT
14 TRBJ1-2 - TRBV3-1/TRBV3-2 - CASSQEIRDYGYTF TGTGCCAGCAGCCAAGAAATAAGGGACTATGGCTACACCTTC
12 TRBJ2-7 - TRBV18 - CASSPPTYEQYF TGTGCCAGCTCACCACCTACCTACGAGCAGTACTTC
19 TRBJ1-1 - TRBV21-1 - CASSPPPRGGIGRCSEAFF TGTGCCAGCAGCCCTCCCCCCCGGGGGGGGATCGGTAGGTGCTCTGAAGCTTTCTTT
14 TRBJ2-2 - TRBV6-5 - CASSYAGATGELFF TGTGCCAGCAGTTACGCGGGGGCGACCGGGGAGCTGTTTTTT
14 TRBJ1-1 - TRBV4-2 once CASSQDLENTEAFF TGTGCCAGCAGCCAAGATTTAGAGAACACTGAAGCTTTCTTT
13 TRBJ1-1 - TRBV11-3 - CASSFARNTEAFF TGTGCCAGCAGCTTCGCGAGAAACACTGAAGCTTTCTTT
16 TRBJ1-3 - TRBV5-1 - CASSPNDGTSGNTIYF TGCGCCAGCAGCCCGAACGACGGAACCTCTGGAAACACCATATATTTT
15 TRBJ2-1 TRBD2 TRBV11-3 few CASSYTSGTPHEQFF TGTGCCAGCAGCTACACTAGCGGGACACCTCATGAGCAGTTCTTC
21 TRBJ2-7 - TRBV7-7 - CASSLEGGQTGKETAFYEQYF TGTGCTAGCAGCTTAGAGGGGGGCCAGACAGGGAAGGAAACTGCCTTCTACGAGCAGTACTTC
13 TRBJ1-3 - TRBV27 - CASSDIAGNTIYF TGTGCCAGCAGCGACATTGCTGGAAACACCATATATTTT